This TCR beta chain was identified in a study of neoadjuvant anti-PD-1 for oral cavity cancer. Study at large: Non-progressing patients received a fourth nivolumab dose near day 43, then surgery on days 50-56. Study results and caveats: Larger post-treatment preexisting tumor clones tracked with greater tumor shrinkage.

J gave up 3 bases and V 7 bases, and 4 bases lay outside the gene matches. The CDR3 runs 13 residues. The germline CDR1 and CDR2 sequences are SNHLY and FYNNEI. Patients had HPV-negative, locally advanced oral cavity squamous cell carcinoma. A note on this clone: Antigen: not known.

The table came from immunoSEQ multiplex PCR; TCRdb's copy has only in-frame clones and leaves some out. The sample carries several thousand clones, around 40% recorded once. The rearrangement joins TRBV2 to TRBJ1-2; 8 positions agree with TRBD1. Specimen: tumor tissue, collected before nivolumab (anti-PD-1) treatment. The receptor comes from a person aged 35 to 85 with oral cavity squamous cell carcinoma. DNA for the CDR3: TGTGCCAGCACCTTGACAGGGGACTATGGCTACACCTTC. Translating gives CASTLTGDYGYTF. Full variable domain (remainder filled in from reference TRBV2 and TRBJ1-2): EPEVTQTPSHQVTQMGQEVILRCVPISNHLYFYWYRQILGQKVEFLVSFYNNEISEKSEIFDDQFSVERPDGSNFTLKIRSTKLEDSAMYFCASTLTGDYGYTFGSGTRLTVV.